This T cell receptor (beta chain) was retrieved from a study of T cell responses to AZD1222 COVID-19 vaccine. Points from the study as a whole: Clonal diversity was possibly underestimated, and the donors were mostly white British, with more females.

The repertoire was sequenced with immunoSEQ multiplex PCR; TCRdb's copy has only in-frame clones and lacks some. This table holds about 94,000 clones, less than 85% found once. V shed 3 bases and J 2 bases; nucleotides not matched to a gene: 6. The CDR3 is made up of 15 amino acids. Looked up from germline, CDR1 is MGHRA and CDR2 is YSYEKL. As concerns this clone: What it binds is unknown.

Sequencing used peripheral blood, obtained 28 days after the second AZD1222 dose. The receptor comes from an adult who received the AZD1222 COVID-19 vaccine. The genes are TRBV4-1 and TRBJ2-7, with 8 bases fitting TRBD2. This CDR3 is CASSHRAGEAYEQYF. The CDR3 DNA is TGCGCCAGCAGCCATAGAGCGGGAGAAGCCTACGAGCAGTACTTC.